This T cell receptor beta chain stems from a study of T cell responses to AZD1222 COVID-19 vaccine. Study summary: Second-dose schedules of about 4 or about 12 weeks were combined.

The table came from immunoSEQ multiplex PCR; TCRdb's copy has only in-frame clones and leaves some out. The profile covers about 120,000 clones, with 88% appearing a single time and 2.4% taken by the ten largest. Worth noting for this clone: Antigen: not known.

Study-level findings and limits: Seropositivity was recorded at baseline in only five to seven AZD1222 recipients. Unmutated regions of variants are reportedly targeted by nearly half of spike-specific TCRs. The donor cohort was predominantly white British with a female majority, and clonal diversity may have been underestimated.

The TCR originated in an adult in good health. Material: peripheral blood, obtained on day 0 of AZD1222 vaccination.

Written as DNA, the CDR3 is TGCAGCGTTGAGGACTGGAGCTCCTACAATGAGCAGTTCTTC. Amino acid sequence: CSVEDWSSYNEQFF. V is TRBV29-1 and J is TRBJ2-1; D may be TRBD2 (5 bases). The CDR3 spans 14 residues. Germline CDR1 SQVTM, CDR2 ANQGSEA. V shed 3 bases and J shed 0 bases, with 9 bases lying between them.